The T cell receptor beta chain described here comes from a study of siplizumab effects on memory and regulatory T cells. Regarding the study as a whole: Researchers could not give a naive or memory phenotype to roughly 80-97% of proliferating CD4+ or CD8+ clones. No functional test confirmed suppression by proliferating siplizumab-culture Tregs. Mappable alloreactive CD4+ clones averaged 68.8% Treg-derived with siplizumab versus about 27% in controls. Naive T cell populations appeared to exhibit greater diversity than memory cells and appeared to be major alloresponse contributors.

The CDR3 is 15 residues long. Trimming took off 1 base at V and 0 bases at J, with 8 bases between the two ends. The germline gives CDR1 ENHRY, CDR2 SYGVKD. As concerns this clone: Its target is not known.

The protocol was immunoSEQ multiplex PCR, while the TCRdb copy is restricted to in-frame clones and leaves out a portion. The sample gives some 120,000 clones, approximately 94% of which show up once; approximately 1.8% is in the top ten. Sequenced: non-Treg CD4+ T cells sorted from blood. This receptor was taken from a human donor in good health. V gene TRBV10-3 combines with J gene TRBJ2-3; D is unclear. The CDR3 DNA is TGTGCCATCAGTGAGTTACGCGGAAGCACAGATACGCAGTATTTT. It is translated as CAISELRGSTDTQYF.